One sample yielded the 21 T cell receptor beta chains listed below, sequenced in a study of T cell responses to AZD1222 COVID-19 vaccine. Method: immunoSEQ multiplex PCR; TCRdb's copy keeps in-frame clones and lacks some. This table has some 150,000 clones, around 91% appearing once. Sequencing used peripheral blood, obtained on day 0 of AZD1222 vaccination. The receptor set was obtained from an adult in good health.

This sequence joins TRBV7-3 and TRBJ2-2; possibly TRBD2 for D (6 bases). This CDR3 comprises 14 residues. Trimming removed 8 bases from V and 0 bases from J, with 10 bases in between. Germline CDR1 reads SGHTA; CDR2 reads FQGTGA. CDR3 coding DNA: TGTGCCAGCCGGGAGACGCCGAACACCGGGGAGCTGTTTTTT. Translated, it gives CASRETPNTGELFF.

The chain uses TRBV29-1 and TRBJ2-1; D unclear. Germline V lookup: CDR1 SQVTM, CDR2 ANQGSEA. The CDR3 loop spans 13 amino acids. V was shortened by 3 bases and J by 4 bases, with 10 bases between the two germline ends. DNA of the CDR3: TGCAGCGTTGAGCTCCTCCCGTACAATGAGCAGTTCTTC. It translates to CSVELLPYNEQFF.

The chain has TRBV6-1 and TRBJ1-5; TRBD1 matches 7 bases. Germline CDR1 is MNHNS and CDR2 is SASEGT. CDR3 length equals 16 residues. The V gene end was trimmed by 3 bases and the J gene end by 0 bases; junction bases not matched to a gene: 5. CDR3 residues: CASSEDRSNSNQPQHF. The CDR3 bases are TGTGCCAGCAGTGAGGACAGGTCAAATAGCAATCAGCCCCAGCATTTT.

The chain couples TRBV6-1 to TRBJ1-5, with a weak D call TRBD1 (5 bases). The ends were cut back, 2 bases at V and 4 bases at J, with 12 bases in the middle. The CDR3 spans 15 residues. Per germline, CDR1 MNHNS and CDR2 SASEGT. The chain's CDR3 is CASSEKGAGNQPQHF. Written as DNA, the CDR3 is TGTGCCAGCAGTGAAAAAGGAGCAGGGAATCAGCCCCAGCATTTT.

The rearrangement links TRBV29-1 to TRBJ2-6; 7 bases agree with TRBD1. The CDR3 is 16 residues long. J gave up 0 bases and V 6 bases, and 8 bases lay outside the gene matches. Germline CDR1 and CDR2: SQVTM and ANQGSEA. The CDR3 coding sequence is TGCAGCGTGTCTGGGGACAGAACCTCTGGGGCCAACGTCCTGACTTTC. It encodes CSVSGDRTSGANVLTF.

The rearrangement links TRBV30 to TRBJ2-2; the D gene is possibly TRBD2 (5 bases). V was trimmed by 5 bases and J by 3 bases, leaving 16 bases between them. CDR3 length: 15 amino acids. Germline lookup yields CDR1 GTSNPN and CDR2 SVGIG (reference sequence). CDR3 nucleotide sequence: TGTGCCTGGGGCCGCTCGGGGTCGCACACCGGGGAGCTGTTTTTT. The encoded protein is CAWGRSGSHTGELFF.

The gene calls are TRBV27 and TRBJ2-2; D is undetermined. This CDR3 has 14 residues. Germline CDR1 reads MNHEY; CDR2 reads SMNVEV (reference sequence). The V and J ends lost 3 bases and 2 bases respectively, with 7 bases between them. The CDR3 coding sequence is TGTGCCAGCAGTTTCAAGGGAAACACCGGGGAGCTGTTTTTT. It yields the protein CASSFKGNTGELFF.

The chain links TRBV7-9 to TRBJ1-2; possibly TRBD1 for D (5 bases). Trimming stripped 1 base from V and 0 bases from J, with 9 bases between. The CDR3 extends over 15 amino acids. CDR1 SEHNR and CDR2 FQNEAQ come from the germline V gene (reference sequence). The CDR3 coding sequence is TGTGCCAGCAGCTTAGTGACAGAGACTAACTATGGCTACACCTTC. As protein: CASSLVTETNYGYTF.

The chain is built from TRBV5-1 and TRBJ1-1, with 10 bases aligning to TRBD1. J gave up 5 bases and V 2 bases, and 6 bases lay outside the gene matches. The CDR3 covers 15 residues. Germline V lookup: CDR1 SGHRS, CDR2 YFSETQ. This CDR3 reads CASSLRDRGFTEAFF. For the CDR3, the DNA is TGCGCCAGCAGCTTACGGGACAGGGGTTTTACTGAAGCTTTCTTT.

V and J are TRBV7-8 and TRBJ1-6; D possibly corresponds to TRBD1 (6 bases). Trimming took 7 bases from V and 6 from J, leaving 19 bases between them. Germline-derived CDR1 and CDR2 are SGHVS and FQNEAQ. CDR3 length: 16 amino acids. The CDR3 coding sequence is TGTGCCAGCAATGAAAGGTGGACAGTCCCTAATTCACCCCTCCACTTT. Its protein product is CASNERWTVPNSPLHF. The full variable domain, its missing parts supplied by reference TRBV7-8 and TRBJ1-6, is GAGVSQSPRYKVAKRGQDVALRCDPISGHVSLFWYQQALGQGPEFLTYFQNEAQLDKSGLPSDRFFAERPEGSVSTLKIQRTQQEDSAVYLCASNERWTVPNSPLHFGNGTRLTVT.

This rearrangement joins TRBV6-5 to TRBJ1-6; tentative D call: TRBD1 (5 bases). The CDR3 has 14 amino acids. The V end lost 2 bases, the J end lost 7 bases, and 9 bases lay between the germline ends. The germline CDR1 and CDR2 sequences are MNHEY and SVGAGI. The CDR3 DNA is TGTGCCAGCAGTTACGGGACGGCCAATTCACCCCTCCACTTT. Amino acids: CASSYGTANSPLHF.

The chain carries TRBV18 and TRBJ1-1; no reliable D call. This CDR3 region has 14 residues. Germline V gene data show CDR1 as KGHSH and CDR2 as LQKENI. The V and J ends lost 7 bases and 0 bases respectively, with 12 bases between them. CDR3 amino acids: CASFSGAMNTEAFF. DNA of the CDR3: TGTGCCAGCTTCTCCGGAGCTATGAACACTGAAGCTTTCTTT.

V and J are TRBV7-8 and TRBJ2-1; TRBD2 agrees at 9 bases. V was pared by 4 bases and J by 9 bases, with 13 bases of the junction left unmatched. The CDR3 contains 16 residues. In germline, CDR1 is SGHVS, CDR2 FQNEAQ. CDR3 in DNA: TGTGCCAGCAGCTCCCATCAGCGCGGGAGGGTTGGTGAGCAGTTCTTC. This codes for CASSSHQRGRVGEQFF.

The chain combines TRBV5-4 with TRBJ1-2, with a possible D match to TRBD1 (6 bases). Germline assignment: CDR1 SGHNT and CDR2 YYREEE (reference sequence). This CDR3 contains 14 residues. Trimming shortened V by 4 bases and J by 5 bases, and 15 bases separated the two germline ends. In DNA form, the CDR3 reads TGTGCCAGCAGCAGGGACTATACAGGGTATGGCTACACCTTC. Translating gives CASSRDYTGYGYTF.

This clone showed up just once. J is TRBJ1-4 and V is TRBV6-5, with TRBD1 identical over 9 bases. This CDR3 region has 15 residues. The germline V gene has CDR1 MNHEY and CDR2 SVGAGI. Trimming took 6 bases from V and 8 from J; bases not matched to a gene: 10. DNA of the CDR3: TGTGCCAGCAGGGGTACAGGGGGCGGTGAGGAAAAACTGTTTTTT. Translated, it gives CASRGTGGGEEKLFF.

In DNA, the CDR3 is TGTGCCAGCAGCCCCGGGACAGGGGACACCGGGGAGCTGTTTTTT. Protein: CASSPGTGDTGELFF. The chain employs TRBV6-5 and TRBJ2-2; TRBD1 agrees at 10 bases. Trimming cost V 6 bases and J 3 bases; bases outside gene matches: 4. This CDR3 spans 15 amino acids. Per germline, CDR1 MNHEY and CDR2 SVGAGI.

The chain combines TRBV3-1 (or the pseudogene TRBV3-2) with TRBJ1-5; unclear D gene. Germline CDR1 reads LGHDT; CDR2 reads YNNKEL (reference sequence). V lost 1 base, J lost 3 bases, and 7 bases lay in between. This CDR3 is 14 amino acids long. Here the CDR3 DNA reads TGTGCCAGCAGCCAAGCGAGGGCCAATCAGCCCCAGCATTTT. Its protein product is CASSQARANQPQHF.

The chain has TRBV18 and TRBJ1-6, with D perhaps TRBD1 (5 bases). Germline V CDR1 and CDR2: KGHSH, LQKENI. The V gene lost 3 bases and the J gene lost 6 bases, with 12 bases spanning the gap. The CDR3 is 15 residues long. In DNA form, the CDR3 reads TGTGCCAGCTCACCCTTCGGGACGGTTAATTCACCCCTCCACTTT. It translates to CASSPFGTVNSPLHF.

The V gene is TRBV11-2, the J gene TRBJ2-2; D call uncertain. The V end was cut by 1 base, the J end by 7 bases, with 16 bases between. CDR3 length: 16 residues. CDR1 is SGHAT and CDR2 is FQNNGV in the germline V gene. CDR3 amino acids: CASSLVGKGYGGELFF. DNA for the CDR3: TGTGCCAGCAGCTTAGTGGGCAAGGGATACGGCGGGGAGCTGTTTTTT.

This clone was seen a few times. The chain carries TRBV30 and TRBJ1-6; D is possibly TRBD1 (6 bases). The V gene's germline CDR1 is GTSNPN and CDR2 SVGIG (reference sequence). V dropped 3 bases and J dropped 6 bases, with 15 bases sitting between them. The CDR3 loop spans 15 amino acids. In nucleotides, the CDR3 is TGTGCCTGGAGCGAGGGGACACCATTTAATTCACCCCTCCACTTT. Protein product: CAWSEGTPFNSPLHF.

The CDR3 sequence: CACSTGNRYEQYF. In DNA, the CDR3 is TGTGCCTGCTCGACAGGGAATAGGTACGAGCAGTACTTC. The gene calls are TRBV30 and TRBJ2-7, with TRBD1 matching 7 bases. CDR3 length: 13 residues. The V gene end was trimmed by 6 bases and the J gene end by 4 bases; junction bases not matched to a gene: 9. Germline-derived CDR1 and CDR2 are GTSNPN and SVGIG (reference sequence).